This T cell receptor (beta chain) was sequenced during a study of T cell responses to AZD1222 COVID-19 vaccine. Overall study findings and caveats: Only six or seven AZD1222 recipients were seropositive at baseline. Close to half of spike-specific TCRs reportedly recognize unmutated variant regions. Clonal diversity was possibly underestimated, and the donors were mostly white British, with more females.

A remark on this clone: Its target is not known.

Sequencing used immunoSEQ multiplex PCR; TCRdb keeps in-frame clones, though not all of them. The sample includes around 140,000 clones, approximately 85% of them seen just once. The CDR3 is 12 residues long. The V gene's germline CDR1 is LNHDA and CDR2 SQIVND (reference sequence). The trim removed 8 bases at V and 5 bases at J, leaving 0 bases unmatched. Material: peripheral blood, obtained 28 days after the second dose of the MenACWY control vaccine. V is TRBV19 and J is TRBJ1-5, with 10 bases aligning to TRBD1. The sequence was obtained from an adult who received the MenACWY meningococcal vaccine as a control. In DNA form, the CDR3 reads TGTGCCAGTGGACAGGGGGATCAGCCCCAGCATTTT. It is translated as CASGQGDQPQHF.